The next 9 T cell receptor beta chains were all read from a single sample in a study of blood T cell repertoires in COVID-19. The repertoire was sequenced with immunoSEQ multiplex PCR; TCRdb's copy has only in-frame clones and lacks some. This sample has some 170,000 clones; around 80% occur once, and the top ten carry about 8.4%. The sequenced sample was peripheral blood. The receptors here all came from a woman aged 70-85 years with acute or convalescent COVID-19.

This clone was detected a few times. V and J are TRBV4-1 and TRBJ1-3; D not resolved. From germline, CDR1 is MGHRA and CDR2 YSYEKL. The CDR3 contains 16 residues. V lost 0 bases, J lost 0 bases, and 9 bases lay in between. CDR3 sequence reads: CASSQESSDSGNTIYF. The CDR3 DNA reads TGCGCCAGCAGCCAAGAATCTTCAGACTCTGGAAACACCATATATTTT.

The CDR3: CASSPWDNGGNQPQHF. DNA of the CDR3: TGTGCCAGCAGCCCCTGGGACAATGGGGGAAATCAGCCCCAGCATTTT. The gene calls are TRBV3-1 (or the pseudogene TRBV3-2) and TRBJ1-5; D possibly corresponds to TRBD1 (6 bases). Per the germline V gene, CDR1 is LGHDT and CDR2 is YNNKEL (reference sequence). V was trimmed by 4 bases and J by 4 bases, leaving 17 bases between them. The CDR3 has 16 residues.

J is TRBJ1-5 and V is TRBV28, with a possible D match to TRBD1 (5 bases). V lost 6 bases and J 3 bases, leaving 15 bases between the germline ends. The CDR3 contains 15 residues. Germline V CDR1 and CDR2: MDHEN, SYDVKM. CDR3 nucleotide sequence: TGTGCCAGCAGACCAACAGGCCACCTCAATCAGCCCCAGCATTTT. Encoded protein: CASRPTGHLNQPQHF.

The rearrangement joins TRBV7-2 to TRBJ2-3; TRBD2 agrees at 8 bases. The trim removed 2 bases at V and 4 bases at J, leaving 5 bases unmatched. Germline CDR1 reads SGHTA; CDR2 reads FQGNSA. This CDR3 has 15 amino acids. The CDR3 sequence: CASSLTGLVSDTQYF. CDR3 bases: TGTGCCAGCAGCTTAACGGGACTAGTTTCAGATACGCAGTATTTT.

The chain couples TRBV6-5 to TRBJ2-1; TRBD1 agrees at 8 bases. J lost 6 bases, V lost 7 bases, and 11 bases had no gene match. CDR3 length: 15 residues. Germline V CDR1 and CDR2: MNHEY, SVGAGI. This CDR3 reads CASKLGTGPPNEQFF. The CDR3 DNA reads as TGTGCCAGCAAACTCGGGACAGGTCCTCCCAATGAGCAGTTCTTC.

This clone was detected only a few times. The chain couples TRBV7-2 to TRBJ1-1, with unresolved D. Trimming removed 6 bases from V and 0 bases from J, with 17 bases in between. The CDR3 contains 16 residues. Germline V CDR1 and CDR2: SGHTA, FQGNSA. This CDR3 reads CASRPAGMRMNTEAFF. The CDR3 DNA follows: TGTGCCAGCAGACCAGCGGGGATGCGGATGAACACTGAAGCTTTCTTT.

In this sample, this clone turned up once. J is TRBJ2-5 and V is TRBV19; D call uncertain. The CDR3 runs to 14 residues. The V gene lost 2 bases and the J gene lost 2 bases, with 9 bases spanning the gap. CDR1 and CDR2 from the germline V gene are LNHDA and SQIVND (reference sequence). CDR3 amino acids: CASSIQAWQETQYF. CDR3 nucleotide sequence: TGTGCCAGTAGTATACAGGCCTGGCAAGAGACCCAGTACTTC.

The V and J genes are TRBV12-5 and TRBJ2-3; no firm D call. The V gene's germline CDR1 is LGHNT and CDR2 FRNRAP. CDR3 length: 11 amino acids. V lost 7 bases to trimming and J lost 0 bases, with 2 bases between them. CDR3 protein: CASASTDTQYF. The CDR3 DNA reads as TGTGCTAGTGCTAGCACAGATACGCAGTATTTT.

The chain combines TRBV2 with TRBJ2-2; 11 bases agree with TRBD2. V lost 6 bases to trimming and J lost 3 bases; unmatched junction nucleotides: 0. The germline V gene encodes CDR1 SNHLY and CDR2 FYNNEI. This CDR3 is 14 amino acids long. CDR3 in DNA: TGTGCCAGCAGACTAGCGGGAGACACCGGGGAGCTGTTTTTT. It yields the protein CASRLAGDTGELFF.